One sample yielded the 15 T cell receptor beta chains listed below, sequenced in a study of blood T cells in healthy people across ages. Primed by a sample-barcoded 5' primer and a J-beta primer mix, a second PCR proceeded for roughly 6 to 12 cycles. TCRdb reprocessed the 5' RACE reads via MiXCR and lists one record per CDR3 protein. The table has some 1 million distinct CDR3 sequences, 35% to 50% seen once. Sequencing input: blood. The receptors were gathered from a woman in her sixties or seventies in good health.

There are a few counts of this clonotype. The chain joins TRBV7-9 to TRBJ2-7; 9 bases are shared with TRBD2. The V segment lost 3 bases and the J segment 5 bases; nucleotides outside the gene matches: 8. Germline V gives CDR1 SEHNR, CDR2 FQNEAQ (reference sequence). CDR3 size: 15 residues. The CDR3 is CASSFQGSGSDEQYF. In nucleotides, the CDR3 is TGTGCCAGCAGCTTCCAGGGTAGCGGGAGCGACGAGCAGTACTTC.

This chain links TRBV24-1 with TRBJ2-4, with TRBD1 matching 12 bases. The J call is in doubt because the DNA end fits TRBJ2-5 better. Germline CDR1 and CDR2: KGHDR and SFDVKD. This CDR3 has 15 residues. Written as DNA, the CDR3 is TGTGCCACCAGTGTAGGGACAGGGGGCCAGGAGACCCAGTACTTC. Translated, it gives CATSVGTGGQETQYF.

This clonotype occurred a few times. This chain joins TRBV7-9 and TRBJ2-1; maybe TRBD1 (6 bases). Per the germline V gene, CDR1 is SEHNR and CDR2 is FQNEAQ (reference sequence). Trimming cost V 2 bases and J 3 bases, with 14 bases left between them. The CDR3 loop spans 16 amino acids. The CDR3 protein is CASSLKKRTDYNEQFF. CDR3 in DNA: TGTGCCAGCAGCTTAAAGAAGAGGACAGACTACAATGAGCAGTTCTTC.

The chain links TRBV20-1 to TRBJ2-1; 10 bases are a match to TRBD1. Germline V gene lookup returns CDR1 DFQATT and CDR2 SNEGSKA (reference sequence). The V and J ends lost 0 bases and 8 bases, in that order; junction bases with no gene match: 7. This CDR3 spans 15 amino acids. The CDR3 sequence: CSARDFDRGRHEQFF. The CDR3 DNA reads TGCAGTGCTAGAGATTTCGACAGGGGGCGGCATGAGCAGTTCTTC.

This clonotype occurred a few times. This chain uses TRBV9 with TRBJ2-5, with TRBD1 matching over 7 bases. This CDR3 comprises 14 residues. Looked up from germline, CDR1 is SGDLS and CDR2 is YYNGEE. V lost 0 bases and J lost 5; bases outside the gene matches: 4. Here the CDR3 reads CASSVGGTAETQYF. CDR3 nucleotides: TGTGCCAGCAGCGTAGGTGGGACAGCTGAGACCCAGTACTTC.

The chain uses TRBV4-3 and TRBJ2-5; TRBD2 is a possible D gene (5 bases). V lost 1 base and J 0 bases, leaving 12 bases between the germline ends. CDR3 length equals 16 residues. Per germline, CDR1 LGHNA and CDR2 YSLEER. This CDR3 is CASSQGIEGYQETQYF. The CDR3 DNA sequence: TGCGCCAGCAGCCAAGGCATAGAGGGTTACCAAGAGACCCAGTACTTC.

Only a few counts were recorded for this clonotype. V is TRBV13 and J is TRBJ2-1; the match to TRBD1 covers 8 bases. CDR3 size: 13 residues. CDR1 and CDR2 (germline): PRHDT, FYEKMQ (reference sequence). V shed 3 bases, J shed 8 bases, and the junction held 3 bases outside the gene matches. The CDR3 nucleotides read TGTGCCAGCAGCTTCGGACAGGGCTATGAGCAGTTCTTC. The encoded protein is CASSFGQGYEQFF.

This chain connects TRBV29-1 to TRBJ2-7, with unresolved D. The germline V gene has CDR1 SQVTM and CDR2 ANQGSEA. This CDR3 comprises 12 residues. V was shortened by 2 bases and J by 5 bases, with 10 bases between the two germline ends. The CDR3 loop is CSVEISWDEQYF. CDR3 nucleotide sequence: TGCAGCGTTGAAATCAGCTGGGACGAGCAGTACTTC.

This clonotype has just a few counts. This sequence joins TRBV5-5 and TRBJ1-1, with 9 positions matching TRBD1. CDR1 is SGHKS, CDR2 YYEKEE, per germline (reference sequence). V shed 1 base and J 7 bases; nucleotides not matched to a gene: 5. This CDR3 has 14 residues. The CDR3 sequence: CASSLTGQGLEAFF. DNA of the CDR3: TGTGCCAGCAGCTTGACTGGACAGGGGCTTGAAGCTTTCTTT. Full variable domain (remainder filled in from reference TRBV5-5 and TRBJ1-1): DAGVTQSPTHLIKTRGQQVTLRCSPISGHKSVSWYQQVLGQGPQFIFQYYEKEERGRGNFPDRFSARQFPNYSSELNVNALLLGDSALYLCASSLTGQGLEAFFGQGTRLTVV.

The DNA of the CDR3 is TGTGCCAGCAGCTTAAGGGATAGCGGGAGTTACGAGCAGTACTTC. Its protein product is CASSLRDSGSYEQYF. J is TRBJ2-4 and V is TRBV7-9; 9 bases fit TRBD2. The assigned J gene may be wrong: the sequence end matches TRBJ2-7 better. This CDR3 has 15 residues. Per germline, CDR1 SEHNR and CDR2 FQNEAQ (reference sequence).

Only a few counts were recorded for this clonotype. The J gene is TRBJ2-5, the V gene TRBV25-1; 12 nucleotides line up with TRBD2. The CDR3 totals 13 residues. Germline CDR1 reads MGHDK; CDR2 reads SYGVNS. The junction had 3 bases not matched to a gene; V was cut back by 11 bases and J by 2 bases. The CDR3 reads CAGGTSGQETQYF. Written as DNA, the CDR3 is TGTGCCGGTGGGACTAGCGGGCAAGAGACCCAGTACTTC. The variable domain in full, completed from reference TRBV25-1 and TRBJ2-5, reads EADIYQTPRYLVIGTGKKITLECSQTMGHDKMYWYQQDPGMELHLIHYSYGVNSTEKGDLSSESTVSRIRTEHFPLTLESARPSHTSQYLCAGGTSGQETQYFGPGTRLLVL.

The chain is built from TRBV27 and TRBJ1-1; perhaps TRBD1 as D (6 bases). The CDR3 extends over 14 amino acids. The germline CDR1 and CDR2 sequences are MNHEY and SMNVEV (reference sequence). V dropped 8 bases and J dropped 1 base, with 14 bases sitting between them. This CDR3 reads CASLKGGANTEAFF. The CDR3 nucleotides read TGTGCCAGCCTAAAGGGGGGAGCGAACACTGAAGCTTTCTTT.

V and J are TRBV15 and TRBJ2-4, with TRBD1 identical over 11 bases. The J call may be in error: the DNA end matches TRBJ2-7 better. The germline V gene encodes CDR1 LNHNV and CDR2 YYDKDF (reference sequence). The CDR3 is 16 residues long. The DNA of the CDR3 is TGTGCCACCAGCAGAGTGTCCGGGACAGGGGGTAACGAGCAGTACTTC. This gives the protein CATSRVSGTGGNEQYF.

This clonotype was seen a few times. This chain links TRBV7-8 with TRBJ2-5; D gene ambiguous. Germline loops: CDR1 SGHVS, CDR2 FQNEAQ. The CDR3 has 14 residues. The germline V and J ends were trimmed by 3 bases and 4 bases, with 12 bases remaining between them. CDR3 amino acids: CASSFLGWLETQYF. In DNA form, the CDR3 reads TGTGCCAGCAGCTTTTTAGGGTGGTTAGAGACCCAGTACTTC. The whole variable domain, remainder taken from reference TRBV7-8 and TRBJ2-5, is GAGVSQSPRYKVAKRGQDVALRCDPISGHVSLFWYQQALGQGPEFLTYFQNEAQLDKSGLPSDRFFAERPEGSVSTLKIQRTQQEDSAVYLCASSFLGWLETQYFGPGTRLLVL.

This clonotype was counted a single time. The DNA for the CDR3 is TGTGCCAGCAGCTTAGGTGGGACAGGGCCGGAGACCCAGTACTTC. Translating gives CASSLGGTGPETQYF. The chain is built from TRBV7-7 and TRBJ2-5; 9 bases match TRBD1. V lost 1 base and J lost 5; bases outside the gene matches: 5. The CDR3 runs 15 residues. The germline CDR1 and CDR2 sequences are SSHAT and FNYEAQ (reference sequence).